The clone carrying this T cell receptor (beta chain) came up a few times. This specimen belongs to a study of blood T cell repertoires in COVID-19. The CDR3 is 13 residues long. CDR1 and CDR2 from the germline V gene are LNHDA and SQIVND (reference sequence). Trimming removed 5 bases from V and 7 bases from J, with 15 bases in between. Measured with immunoSEQ multiplex PCR; TCRdb has only the in-frame clones, and not every one. Here the sample spans about 180,000 clones, roughly 89% being singletons. This clonotype was obtained from a woman in her thirties or forties with acute COVID-19. The V call is TRBV19, the J call TRBJ2-7; a weak D match, TRBD2 (7 bases). The sequenced sample consisted of PBMCs or T cells enriched from blood (not recorded which). The CDR3 is CASSYGGPREQYF. For the CDR3, the DNA is TGTGCCAGTAGTTACGGGGGGCCAAGGGAGCAGTACTTC.